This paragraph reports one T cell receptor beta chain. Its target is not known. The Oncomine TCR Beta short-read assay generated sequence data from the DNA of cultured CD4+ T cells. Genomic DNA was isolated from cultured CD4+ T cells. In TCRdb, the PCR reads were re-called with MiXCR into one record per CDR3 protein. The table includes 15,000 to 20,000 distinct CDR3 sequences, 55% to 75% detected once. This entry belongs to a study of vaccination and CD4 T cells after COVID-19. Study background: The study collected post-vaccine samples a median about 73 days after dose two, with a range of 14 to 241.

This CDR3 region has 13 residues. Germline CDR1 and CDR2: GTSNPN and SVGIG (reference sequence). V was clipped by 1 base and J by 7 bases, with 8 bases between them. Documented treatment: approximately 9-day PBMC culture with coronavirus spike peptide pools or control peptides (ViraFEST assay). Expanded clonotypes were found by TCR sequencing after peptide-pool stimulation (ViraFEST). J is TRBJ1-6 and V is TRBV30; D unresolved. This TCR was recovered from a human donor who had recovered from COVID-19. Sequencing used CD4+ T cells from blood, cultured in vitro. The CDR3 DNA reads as TGTGCCTGGAGTGAGGCAGAGAATTCACCCCTCCACTTT. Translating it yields CAWSEAENSPLHF.